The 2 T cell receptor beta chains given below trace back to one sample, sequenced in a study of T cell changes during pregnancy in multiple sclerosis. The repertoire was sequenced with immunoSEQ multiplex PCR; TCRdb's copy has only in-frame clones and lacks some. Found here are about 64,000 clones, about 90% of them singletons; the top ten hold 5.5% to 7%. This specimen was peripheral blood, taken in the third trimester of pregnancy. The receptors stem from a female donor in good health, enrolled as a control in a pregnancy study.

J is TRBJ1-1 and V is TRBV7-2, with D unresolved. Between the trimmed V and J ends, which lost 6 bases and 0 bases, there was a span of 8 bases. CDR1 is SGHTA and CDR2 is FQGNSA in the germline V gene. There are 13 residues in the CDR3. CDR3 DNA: TGTGCCAGCAGACCGAACATGAACACTGAAGCTTTCTTT. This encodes CASRPNMNTEAFF.

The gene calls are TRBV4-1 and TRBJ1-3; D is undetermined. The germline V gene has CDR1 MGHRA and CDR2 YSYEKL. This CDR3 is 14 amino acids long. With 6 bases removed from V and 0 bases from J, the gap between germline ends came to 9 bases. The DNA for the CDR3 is TGCGCCAGCAGTCGGGAAAACTCTGGAAACACCATATATTTT. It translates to CASSRENSGNTIYF.